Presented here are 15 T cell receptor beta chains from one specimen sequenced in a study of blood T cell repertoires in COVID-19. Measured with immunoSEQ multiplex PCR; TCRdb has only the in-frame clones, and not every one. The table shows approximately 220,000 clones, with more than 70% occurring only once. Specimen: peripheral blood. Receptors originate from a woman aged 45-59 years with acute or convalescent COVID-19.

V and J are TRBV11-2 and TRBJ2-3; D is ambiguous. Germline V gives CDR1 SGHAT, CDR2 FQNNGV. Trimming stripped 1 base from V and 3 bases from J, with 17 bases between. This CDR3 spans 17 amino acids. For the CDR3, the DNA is TGTGCCAGCAGCTTAGCGGAAACGAACAGAAGAACAGATACGCAGTATTTT. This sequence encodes CASSLAETNRRTDTQYF.

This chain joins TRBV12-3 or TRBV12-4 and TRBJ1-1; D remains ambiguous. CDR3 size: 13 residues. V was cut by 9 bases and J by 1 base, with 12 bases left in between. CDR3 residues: CASLMGANTEAFF. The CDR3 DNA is TGTGCCAGTTTAATGGGAGCGAACACTGAAGCTTTCTTT.

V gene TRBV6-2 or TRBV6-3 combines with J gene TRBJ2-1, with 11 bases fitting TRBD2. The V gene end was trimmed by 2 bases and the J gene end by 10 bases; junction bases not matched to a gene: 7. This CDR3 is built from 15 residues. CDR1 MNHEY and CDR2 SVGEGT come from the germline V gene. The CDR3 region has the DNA TGTGCCAGCAGTTACGACACTAGCGGGAGCAGGGAGCAGTTCTTC. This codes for CASSYDTSGSREQFF.

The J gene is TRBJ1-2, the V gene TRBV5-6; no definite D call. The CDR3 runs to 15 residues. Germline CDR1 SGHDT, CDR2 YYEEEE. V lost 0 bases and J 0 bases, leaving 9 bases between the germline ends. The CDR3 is CASSLAEGSNYGYTF. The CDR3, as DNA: TGTGCCAGCAGCTTGGCCGAGGGATCTAACTATGGCTACACCTTC.

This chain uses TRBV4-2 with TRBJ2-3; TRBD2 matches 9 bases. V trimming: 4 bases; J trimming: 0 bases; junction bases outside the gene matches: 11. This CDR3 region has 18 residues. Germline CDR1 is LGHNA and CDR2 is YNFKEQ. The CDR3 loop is CASSRNGPSGESTDTQYF. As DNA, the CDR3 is TGTGCCAGCAGCCGCAACGGGCCTAGCGGGGAAAGCACAGATACGCAGTATTTT.

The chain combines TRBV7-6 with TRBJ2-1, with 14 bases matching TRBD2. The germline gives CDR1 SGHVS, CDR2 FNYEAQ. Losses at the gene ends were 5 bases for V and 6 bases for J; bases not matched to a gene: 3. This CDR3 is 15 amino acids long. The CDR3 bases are TGTGCCAGCAGCCTCGGACTAGCGGGAGGCAATGAGCAGTTCTTC. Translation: CASSLGLAGGNEQFF.

CDR3 DNA: TGTGCCAGCAGAGATCGGTACCAAGAGACCCAGTACTTC. Translated: CASRDRYQETQYF. The J gene is TRBJ2-5, the V gene TRBV2; D remains unclear. Trimming took off 6 bases at V and 0 bases at J, with 8 bases between the two ends. This CDR3 spans 13 amino acids. The germline gives CDR1 SNHLY, CDR2 FYNNEI. The variable domain in full, with the rest retrieved from reference TRBV2 and TRBJ2-5, is EPEVTQTPSHQVTQMGQEVILRCVPISNHLYFYWYRQILGQKVEFLVSFYNNEISEKSEIFDDQFSVERPDGSNFTLKIRSTKLEDSAMYFCASRDRYQETQYFGPGTRLLVL.

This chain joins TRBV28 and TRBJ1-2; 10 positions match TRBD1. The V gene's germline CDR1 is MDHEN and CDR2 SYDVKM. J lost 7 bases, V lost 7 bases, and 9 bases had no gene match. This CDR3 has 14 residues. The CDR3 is CASITDRGRVGYTF. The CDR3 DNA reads TGTGCCAGCATTACAGACAGGGGGCGCGTTGGCTACACCTTC.

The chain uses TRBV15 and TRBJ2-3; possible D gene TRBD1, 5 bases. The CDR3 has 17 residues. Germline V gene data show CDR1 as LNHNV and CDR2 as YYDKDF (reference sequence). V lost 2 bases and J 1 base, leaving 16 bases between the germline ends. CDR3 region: CATSRTSRAHGTDTQYF. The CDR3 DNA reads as TGTGCCACCAGCAGAACCTCCAGGGCACATGGCACAGATACGCAGTATTTT. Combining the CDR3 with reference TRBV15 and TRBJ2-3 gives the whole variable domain DAMVIQNPRYQVTQFGKPVTLSCSQTLNHNVMYWYQQKSSQAPKLLFHYYDKDFNNEADTPDNFQSRRPNTSFCFLDIRSPGLGDTAMYLCATSRTSRAHGTDTQYFGPGTRLTVL.

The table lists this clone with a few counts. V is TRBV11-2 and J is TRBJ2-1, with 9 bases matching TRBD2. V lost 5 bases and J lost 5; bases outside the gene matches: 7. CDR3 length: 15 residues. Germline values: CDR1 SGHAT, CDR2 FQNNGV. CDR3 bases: TGTGCCAGCAGCCCCCGGGTAGCGGGAGACAATGAGCAGTTCTTC. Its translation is CASSPRVAGDNEQFF.

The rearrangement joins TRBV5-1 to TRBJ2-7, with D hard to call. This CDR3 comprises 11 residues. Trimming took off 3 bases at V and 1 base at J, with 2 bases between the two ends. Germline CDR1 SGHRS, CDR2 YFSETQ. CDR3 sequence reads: CASSSSYEQYF. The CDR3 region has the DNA TGCGCCAGCAGCTCGTCCTACGAGCAGTACTTC. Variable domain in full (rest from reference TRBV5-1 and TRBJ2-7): KAGVTQTPRYLIKTRGQQVTLSCSPISGHRSVSWYQQTPGQGLQFLFEYFSETQRNKGNFPGRFSGRQFSNSRSEMNVSTLELGDSALYLCASSSSYEQYFGPGTRLTVT.

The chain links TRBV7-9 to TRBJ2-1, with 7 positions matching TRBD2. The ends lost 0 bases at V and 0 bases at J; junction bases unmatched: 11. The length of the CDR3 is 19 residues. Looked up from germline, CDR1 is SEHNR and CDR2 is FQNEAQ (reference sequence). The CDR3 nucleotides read TGTGCCAGCAGCTTAGCGCTATCGGTGGGAGGGAGCTCCTACAATGAGCAGTTCTTC. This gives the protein CASSLALSVGGSSYNEQFF.

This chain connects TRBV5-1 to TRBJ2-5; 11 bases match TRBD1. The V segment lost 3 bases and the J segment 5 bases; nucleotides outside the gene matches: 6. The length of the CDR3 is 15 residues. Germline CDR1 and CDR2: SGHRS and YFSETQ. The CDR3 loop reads CASSWTGGAGETQYF. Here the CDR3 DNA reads TGCGCCAGCAGCTGGACAGGGGGCGCAGGGGAGACCCAGTACTTC.

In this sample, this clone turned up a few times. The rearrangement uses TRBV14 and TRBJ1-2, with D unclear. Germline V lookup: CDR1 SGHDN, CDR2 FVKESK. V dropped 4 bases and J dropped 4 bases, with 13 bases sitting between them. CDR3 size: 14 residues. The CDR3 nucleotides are TGTGCCAGCAGCCGCGGCCGGGAAGGCTATGGCTACACCTTC. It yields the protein CASSRGREGYGYTF. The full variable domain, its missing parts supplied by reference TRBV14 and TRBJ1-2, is EAGVTQFPSHSVIEKGQTVTLRCDPISGHDNLYWYRRVMGKEIKFLLHFVKESKQDESGMPNNRFLAERTGGTYSTLKVQPAELEDSGVYFCASSRGREGYGYTFGSGTRLTVV.

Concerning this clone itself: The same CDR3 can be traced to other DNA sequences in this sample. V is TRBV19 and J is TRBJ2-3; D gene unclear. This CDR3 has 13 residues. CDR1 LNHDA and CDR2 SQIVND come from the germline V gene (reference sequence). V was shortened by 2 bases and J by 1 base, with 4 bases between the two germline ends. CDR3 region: CASSILGTDTQYF. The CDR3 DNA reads TGTGCCAGTAGTATACTAGGCACAGATACGCAGTATTTT.